These 23 T cell receptor beta chains were all obtained from the same sample, sequenced in a study of blood T cell repertoires in COVID-19. Data came from immunoSEQ multiplex PCR; TCRdb stores just in-frame clones and leaves some out. Of approximately 250,000 clones listed, 80% to 95% are singletons. Specimen: peripheral blood. Every receptor here comes from a young man with COVID-19, enrolled during active disease.

The gene calls are TRBV29-1 and TRBJ2-7; perhaps TRBD2 as D (5 bases). The CDR3 has 11 amino acids. Germline values: CDR1 SQVTM, CDR2 ANQGSEA. Trimming pared 3 bases from V and 7 bases from J, leaving 10 bases between. Here the CDR3 reads CSVDLGGEQYF. The CDR3 nucleotides read TGCAGCGTTGATTTAGGCGGGGAGCAGTACTTC.

This chain uses TRBV15 with TRBJ1-4, with a weak D call TRBD1 (6 bases). Trimming removed 4 bases from V and 8 bases from J, with 20 bases in between. This CDR3 is built from 16 residues. Germline V gene data show CDR1 as LNHNV and CDR2 as YYDKDF (reference sequence). The CDR3 bases are TGTGCCACCAGCACACATATGTGGGGGCTGGAGGAAAAACTGTTTTTT. Its translation is CATSTHMWGLEEKLFF. Full variable domain (outside the CDR3, taken from reference TRBV15 and TRBJ1-4): DAMVIQNPRYQVTQFGKPVTLSCSQTLNHNVMYWYQQKSSQAPKLLFHYYDKDFNNEADTPDNFQSRRPNTSFCFLDIRSPGLGDTAMYLCATSTHMWGLEEKLFFGSGTQLSVL.

The CDR3 bases are TGTGCCAGCAGCGGCATAAGGGACAGGAAAGGGGATGGCTACACCTTC. Translating it yields CASSGIRDRKGDGYTF. This chain joins TRBV9 and TRBJ1-2; the match to TRBD1 covers 8 bases. The V and J ends lost 3 bases and 6 bases, in that order; junction bases with no gene match: 13. Per the germline V gene, CDR1 is SGDLS and CDR2 is YYNGEE. The CDR3 spans 16 residues.

This clone occurred once. The chain combines TRBV12-3 or TRBV12-4 with TRBJ2-2; no clear D. V lost 7 bases and J 3 bases, leaving 3 bases between the germline ends. The CDR3 totals 11 residues. CDR3 bases: TGTGCCAGCACGTACACCGGGGAGCTGTTTTTT. Its protein is CASTYTGELFF.

V and J are TRBV5-4 and TRBJ1-1; 11 bases match TRBD1. CDR3 length: 14 residues. V lost 5 bases and J lost 6; bases outside the gene matches: 6. Per germline, CDR1 SGHNT and CDR2 YYREEE (reference sequence). CDR3 nucleotide sequence: TGTGCCAGCAGGGGGGGACAGGGGGGAGCTGAAGCTTTCTTT. Protein: CASRGGQGGAEAFF.

The J gene is TRBJ1-3, the V gene TRBV18; TRBD1 might be the D (5 bases). This CDR3 is built from 13 residues. V dropped 3 bases and J dropped 8 bases, with 11 bases sitting between them. Looked up from germline, CDR1 is KGHSH and CDR2 is LQKENI. Here the CDR3 DNA reads TGTGCCAGCTCACCGGGAGGGGCGGACACCATATATTTT. It yields the protein CASSPGGADTIYF.

This chain connects TRBV6-1 to TRBJ1-3; D is ambiguous. V lost 2 bases, J lost 3 bases, and 11 bases lay in between. The CDR3 length is 15 residues. Germline assignment: CDR1 MNHNS and CDR2 SASEGT. The DNA for the CDR3 is TGTGCCAGCAGTGAACTAGGCGAGCGTGGAAACACCATATATTTT. It translates to CASSELGERGNTIYF.

Only a few counts were recorded for this clone. The rearrangement links TRBV10-1 to TRBJ2-7, with a possible D match to TRBD1 (6 bases). The CDR3 runs 14 residues. Trimming shortened V by 7 bases and J by 2 bases, and 15 bases separated the two germline ends. Germline CDR1 reads WNHNN; CDR2 reads SYGVQD (reference sequence). CDR3 amino acids: CASTPKDRPYEQYF. The CDR3, as DNA: TGCGCCAGCACTCCGAAGGACAGACCCTACGAGCAGTACTTC.

The chain uses TRBV19 and TRBJ1-4, with 7 bases aligning to TRBD1. CDR3 length: 15 residues. CDR1 and CDR2 (germline): LNHDA, SQIVND (reference sequence). V lost 4 bases to trimming and J lost 8 bases; unmatched junction nucleotides: 10. The CDR3, as DNA: TGTGCCAGTAGTAGCCCTGGGACAGTAAGGGAAAAACTGTTTTTT. It codes for CASSSPGTVREKLFF.

This chain uses TRBV11-2 with TRBJ2-1; 9 bases fit TRBD1. This CDR3 has 16 residues. With V trimmed by 6 bases and J by 2 bases, 8 bases remained unmatched. Germline V gene sequence: CDR1 SGHAT, CDR2 FQNNGV. This CDR3 reads CASRIEQGAAYNEQFF. In nucleotides, the CDR3 is TGTGCCAGCAGGATAGAACAGGGGGCGGCCTACAATGAGCAGTTCTTC.

The gene calls are TRBV7-9 and TRBJ1-1, with D perhaps matching TRBD1 (5 bases). The germline V gene has CDR1 SEHNR and CDR2 FQNEAQ (reference sequence). The CDR3 runs to 15 residues. Trimming shortened V by 5 bases and J by 1 base, and 14 bases separated the two germline ends. The CDR3 DNA reads as TGTGCCAGCAGCCCTCCGACAGTCGGGAACACTGAAGCTTTCTTT. This gives the protein CASSPPTVGNTEAFF.

This chain links TRBV2 with TRBJ1-1; TRBD1 might be the D (6 bases). Trimming removed 6 bases from V and 0 bases from J, with 17 bases in between. CDR1 SNHLY and CDR2 FYNNEI come from the germline V gene. The CDR3 spans 16 residues. Here the CDR3 reads CASRAGATFVNTEAFF. In DNA, the CDR3 is TGTGCCAGCAGGGCAGGGGCCACCTTCGTGAACACTGAAGCTTTCTTT.

J is TRBJ2-3 and V is TRBV24-1; possible D gene TRBD2, 7 bases. Trimming removed 4 bases at V and 0 bases at J, with 10 bases between. Germline-derived CDR1 and CDR2 are KGHDR and SFDVKD. This CDR3 has 15 amino acids. Written as DNA, the CDR3 is TGTGCCACCAGTGAGGCGGGGGCTAGCACAGATACGCAGTATTTT. This sequence encodes CATSEAGASTDTQYF.

The chain is built from TRBV5-1 and TRBJ2-5, with TRBD1 as a possible D gene (6 bases). Per germline, CDR1 SGHRS and CDR2 YFSETQ. The CDR3 covers 16 residues. Trimming cost V 5 bases and J 5 bases, with 22 bases left between them. CDR3 sequence: CASRGFTGLEIETQYF. In DNA, the CDR3 is TGCGCCAGCAGGGGGTTCACAGGGCTGGAGATTGAGACCCAGTACTTC.

In this sample, this clone turned up once. The junction shows a germline mismatch at one end, possibly a read error. The rearrangement uses TRBV7-6 and TRBJ2-3, with 12 bases aligning to TRBD2. The germline V gene has CDR1 SGHVS and CDR2 FNYEAQ. The CDR3 runs 15 residues. This CDR3 reads CASSLAGGPPDTQYF. For the CDR3, the DNA is TGTGCCAGCAGCCTAGCGGGGGGGCCCCCAGATACGCAGTATTTT.

This chain uses TRBV2 with TRBJ2-6, with 8 bases lining up with TRBD1. V lost 5 bases and J lost 0; bases outside the gene matches: 9. The CDR3 runs to 18 residues. Germline V gene sequence: CDR1 SNHLY, CDR2 FYNNEI. This CDR3 reads CASSLRAGGASGANVLTF. The CDR3 DNA follows: TGTGCCAGCAGTCTAAGGGCAGGGGGCGCCTCTGGGGCCAACGTCCTGACTTTC. The complete variable domain, with remaining parts taken from reference TRBV2 and TRBJ2-6, reads EPEVTQTPSHQVTQMGQEVILRCVPISNHLYFYWYRQILGQKVEFLVSFYNNEISEKSEIFDDQFSVERPDGSNFTLKIRSTKLEDSAMYFCASSLRAGGASGANVLTFGAGSRLTVL.

The chain couples TRBV9 to TRBJ2-4, with TRBD1 matching 8 bases. V gave up 4 bases and J gave up 12 bases; unmatched junction bases: 6. Germline V gene sequence: CDR1 SGDLS, CDR2 YYNGEE. There are 12 residues in the CDR3. CDR3: CASSTRQGPQYF. As DNA, the CDR3 is TGTGCCAGCAGCACTAGACAGGGGCCTCAGTACTTC. The whole variable domain, remainder taken from reference TRBV9 and TRBJ2-4, is DSGVTQTPKHLITATGQRVTLRCSPRSGDLSVYWYQQSLDQGLQFLIQYYNGEERAKGNILERFSAQQFPDLHSELNLSSLELGDSALYFCASSTRQGPQYFGAGTRLSVL.

The chain couples TRBV5-6 to TRBJ2-1; a possible D gene is TRBD2 (6 bases). This CDR3 comprises 17 residues. Germline V gene data show CDR1 as SGHDT and CDR2 as YYEEEE. Trimming removed 0 bases from V and 0 bases from J, with 13 bases in between. The CDR3 DNA reads as TGTGCCAGCAGCTTGGTTTTCCGGACTAACTCCTACAATGAGCAGTTCTTC. Amino acid sequence: CASSLVFRTNSYNEQFF.

The chain uses TRBV30 and TRBJ1-6; tentatively, D is TRBD1 (5 bases). In germline, CDR1 is GTSNPN, CDR2 SVGIG (reference sequence). V was cut by 6 bases and J by 6 bases, with 18 bases left in between. The CDR3 extends over 15 amino acids. DNA for the CDR3: TGTGCCTGTAGGCCAACCCAGGGCCTTAATTCACCCCTCCACTTT. As protein: CACRPTQGLNSPLHF.

V and J are TRBV6-5 and TRBJ1-2; D possibly corresponds to TRBD1 (5 bases). Germline loops: CDR1 MNHEY, CDR2 SVGAGI. The V end was cut by 10 bases, the J end by 4 bases, with 19 bases between. The CDR3 runs 14 residues. CDR3: CATHLDGRGYGYTF. In DNA form, the CDR3 reads TGTGCCACCCATTTGGACGGTAGGGGCTATGGCTACACCTTC.

This rearrangement joins TRBV5-4 to TRBJ2-6; D is unclear. The CDR3 runs to 14 residues. Germline CDR1 reads SGHNT; CDR2 reads YYREEE (reference sequence). V was trimmed by 0 bases and J by 4 bases, leaving 5 bases between them. CDR3 nucleotides: TGTGCCAGCAGCTTGGCAGTCGGGGCCAACGTCCTGACTTTC. Amino acid sequence: CASSLAVGANVLTF.

The chain recombines TRBV5-5 with TRBJ2-5; 8 nucleotides align to TRBD1. Germline CDR1 and CDR2: SGHKS and YYEKEE (reference sequence). The trim removed 2 bases at V and 5 bases at J, leaving 11 bases unmatched. CDR3 size: 16 residues. The CDR3 reads CASSLVTGEGRETQYF. The CDR3 DNA reads TGTGCCAGCAGCTTAGTGACAGGGGAAGGGCGGGAGACCCAGTACTTC.

The J gene is TRBJ2-6, the V gene TRBV18; the D gene is possibly TRBD2 (6 bases). CDR3 size: 17 residues. The V end was cut by 6 bases, the J end by 4 bases, with 19 bases between. CDR1 is KGHSH and CDR2 is LQKENI in the germline V gene. The CDR3 loop is CASSREEGLNGANVLTF. CDR3 bases: TGTGCCAGCTCCCGCGAGGAGGGGTTGAACGGGGCCAACGTCCTGACTTTC. The full variable domain, its missing parts supplied by reference TRBV18 and TRBJ2-6, is NAGVMQNPRHLVRRRGQEARLRCSPMKGHSHVYWYRQLPEEGLKFMVYLQKENIIDESGMPKERFSAEFPKEGPSILRIQQVVRGDSAAYFCASSREEGLNGANVLTFGAGSRLTVL.